This record concerns one T cell receptor beta chain sequence. What it binds is not known. The germline gives CDR1 KGHSY, CDR2 FQNENV. The V gene lost 0 bases and the J gene lost 2 bases, with 14 bases spanning the gap. The CDR3 length is 16 residues. This specimen belongs to a study of tumor-infiltrating lymphocytes in localized non-small cell lung cancer. About the study: Resected tumor was paired with non-adjacent uninvolved lung from the same patient. Regarding the study as a whole: Available tissue quantity limited TCR sequencing to a patient subset. Different pieces of the same tissue were used for each assay.

The method was immunoSEQ multiplex PCR; TCRdb's version includes in-frame clones alone and lacks a portion of them. The repertoire holds about 9,200 clones, with approximately 85% as singletons. The receptor comes from a human donor with non-small cell lung cancer. The chain is built from TRBV16 and TRBJ2-7; D may correspond to TRBD1 or TRBD2 (5 bases each). The sequenced material came from uninvolved lung tissue not adjacent to the tumor. The CDR3 DNA sequence: TGTGCCAGCAGCCAATCTTGGGACGACAGCACCTACGAGCAGTACTTC. It translates to CASSQSWDDSTYEQYF.